The clone carrying this TCR beta chain appeared a few times. The germline gives CDR1 SEHNR, CDR2 FQNEAQ (reference sequence). The CDR3 consists of 16 residues. V was shortened by 2 bases and J by 0 bases, with 8 bases between the two germline ends. This specimen belongs to a study of T cells in Graves' hyperthyroidism and ophthalmopathy. The PBMCs were sourced from fresh peripheral blood (less than 11 ml). TCR beta CDR3 region amplification was performed from RNA transcripts. First-round RT-PCR with HTBI primers amplified the TCR CDR3 region. TCRdb reprocessed the multiplex PCR reads with MiXCR, giving one entry per CDR3 protein. The sample lists around 800,000 distinct CDR3 sequences, roughly 40% occurring once.

The sequencing sample was made of blood. This TCR derives from a man between 18 and 35 years old with Graves' hyperthyroidism. This chain links TRBV7-9 with TRBJ1-6; D possibly corresponds to TRBD1 (5 bases). CDR3 amino acids: CASSLWGSSYNSPLHF. The DNA of the CDR3 is TGTGCCAGCAGCTTATGGGGGAGCTCCTATAATTCACCCCTCCACTTT.